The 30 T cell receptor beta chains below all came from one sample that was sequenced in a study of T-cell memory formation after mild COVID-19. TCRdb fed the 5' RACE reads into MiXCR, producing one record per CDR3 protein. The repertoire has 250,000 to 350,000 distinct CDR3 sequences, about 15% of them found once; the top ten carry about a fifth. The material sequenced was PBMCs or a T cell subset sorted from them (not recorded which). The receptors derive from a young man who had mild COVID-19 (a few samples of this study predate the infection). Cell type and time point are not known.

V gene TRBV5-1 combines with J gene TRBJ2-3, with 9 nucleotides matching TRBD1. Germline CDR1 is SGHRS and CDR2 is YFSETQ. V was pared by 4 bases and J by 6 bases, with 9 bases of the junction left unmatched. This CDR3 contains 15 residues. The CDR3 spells CASSKGDRVSDTQYF. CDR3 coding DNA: TGCGCCAGCAGCAAAGGGGACAGGGTCTCGGATACGCAGTATTTT.

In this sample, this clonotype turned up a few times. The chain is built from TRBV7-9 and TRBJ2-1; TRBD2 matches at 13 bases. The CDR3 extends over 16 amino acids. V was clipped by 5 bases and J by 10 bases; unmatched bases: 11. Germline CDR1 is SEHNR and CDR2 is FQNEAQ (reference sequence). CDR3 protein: CASSPGLAGTLGEQFF. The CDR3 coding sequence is TGTGCCAGCAGCCCGGGACTAGCGGGGACTTTAGGAGAGCAGTTCTTC. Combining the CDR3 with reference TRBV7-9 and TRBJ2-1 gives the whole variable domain DTGVSQNPRHKITKRGQNVTFRCDPISEHNRLYWYRQTLGQGPEFLTYFQNEAQLEKSRLLSDRFSAERPKGSFSTLEIQRTEQGDSAMYLCASSPGLAGTLGEQFFGPGTRLTVL.

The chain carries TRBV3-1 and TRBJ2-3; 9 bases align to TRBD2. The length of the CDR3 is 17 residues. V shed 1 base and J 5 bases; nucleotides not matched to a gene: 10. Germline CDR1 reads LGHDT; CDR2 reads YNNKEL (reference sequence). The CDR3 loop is CASSQVAKAGGGDTQYF. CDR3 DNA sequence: TGTGCCAGCAGCCAAGTCGCTAAAGCGGGGGGTGGAGATACGCAGTATTTT.

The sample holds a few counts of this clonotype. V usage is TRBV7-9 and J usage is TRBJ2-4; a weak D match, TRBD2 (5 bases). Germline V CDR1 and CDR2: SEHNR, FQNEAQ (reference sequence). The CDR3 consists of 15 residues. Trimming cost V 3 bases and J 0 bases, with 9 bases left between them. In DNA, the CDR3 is TGTGCCAGCAGCTTCTCGGGATTAGCCAAAAACATTCAGTACTTC. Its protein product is CASSFSGLAKNIQYF.

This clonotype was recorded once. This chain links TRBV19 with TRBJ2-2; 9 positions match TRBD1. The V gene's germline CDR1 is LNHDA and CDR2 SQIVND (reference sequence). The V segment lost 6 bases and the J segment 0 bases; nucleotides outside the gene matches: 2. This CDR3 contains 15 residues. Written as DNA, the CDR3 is TGTGCCAGTAGACAGGGGGCGACGAACACCGGGGAGCTGTTTTTT. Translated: CASRQGATNTGELFF.

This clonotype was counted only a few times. The CDR3 region is CASSLRDRGPNTGELFF. CDR3 nucleotide sequence: TGTGCCAGCAGCCTCCGGGACAGGGGGCCGAACACCGGGGAGCTGTTTTTT. This chain joins TRBV9 and TRBJ2-2; 12 nucleotides agree with TRBD1. Germline V CDR1 and CDR2: SGDLS, YYNGEE. The length of the CDR3 is 17 residues. The ends lost 4 bases at V and 0 bases at J; junction bases unmatched: 4.

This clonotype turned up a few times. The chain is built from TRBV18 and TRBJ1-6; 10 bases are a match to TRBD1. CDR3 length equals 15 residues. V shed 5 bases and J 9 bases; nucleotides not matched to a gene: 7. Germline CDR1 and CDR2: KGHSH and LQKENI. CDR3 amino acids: CASSATGTGVSPLHF. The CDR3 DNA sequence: TGTGCCAGCTCAGCGACCGGGACAGGGGTTTCACCCCTCCACTTT.

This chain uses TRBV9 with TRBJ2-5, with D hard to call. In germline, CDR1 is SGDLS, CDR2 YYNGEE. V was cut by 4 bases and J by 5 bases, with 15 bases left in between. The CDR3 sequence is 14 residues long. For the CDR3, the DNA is TGTGCCAGCAGCCTCCATCCGAACCCGGAGACCCAGTACTTC. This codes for CASSLHPNPETQYF.

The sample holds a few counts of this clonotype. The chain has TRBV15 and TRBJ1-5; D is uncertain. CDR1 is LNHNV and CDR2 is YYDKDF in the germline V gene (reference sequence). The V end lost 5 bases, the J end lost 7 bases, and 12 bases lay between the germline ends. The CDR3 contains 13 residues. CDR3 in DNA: TGTGCCACCAGCCCCGATGGAGGGCAGCCCCAGCATTTT. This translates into CATSPDGGQPQHF.

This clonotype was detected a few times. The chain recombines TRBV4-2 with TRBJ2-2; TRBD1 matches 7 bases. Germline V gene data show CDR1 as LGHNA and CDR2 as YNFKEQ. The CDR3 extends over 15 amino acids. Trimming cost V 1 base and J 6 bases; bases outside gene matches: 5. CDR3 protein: CASSQGHRGAGELFF. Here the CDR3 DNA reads TGTGCCAGCAGCCAAGGTCACAGGGGCGCCGGGGAGCTGTTTTTT.

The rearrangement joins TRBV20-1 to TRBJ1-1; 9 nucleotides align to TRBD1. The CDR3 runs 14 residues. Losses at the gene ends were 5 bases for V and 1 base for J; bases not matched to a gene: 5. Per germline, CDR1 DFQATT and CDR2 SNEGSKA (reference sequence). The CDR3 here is CSADPGQGNTEAFF. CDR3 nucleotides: TGCAGTGCTGATCCGGGACAGGGGAACACTGAAGCTTTCTTT.

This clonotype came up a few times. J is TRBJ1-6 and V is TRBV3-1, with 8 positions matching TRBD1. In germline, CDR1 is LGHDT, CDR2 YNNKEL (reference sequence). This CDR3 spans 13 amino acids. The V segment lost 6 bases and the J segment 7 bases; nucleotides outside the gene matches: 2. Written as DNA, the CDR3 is TGTGCCAGCAGGTGGACAGGGAATTCACCCCTCCACTTT. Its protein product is CASRWTGNSPLHF.

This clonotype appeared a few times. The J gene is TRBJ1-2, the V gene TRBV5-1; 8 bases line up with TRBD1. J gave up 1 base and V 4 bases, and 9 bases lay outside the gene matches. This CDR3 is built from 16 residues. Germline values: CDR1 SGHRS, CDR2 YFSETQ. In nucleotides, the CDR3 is TGCGCCAGCAGCACGACCGGGACAGGAGGTAACTATGGCTACACCTTC. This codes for CASSTTGTGGNYGYTF. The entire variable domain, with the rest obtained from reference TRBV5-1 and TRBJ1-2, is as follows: KAGVTQTPRYLIKTRGQQVTLSCSPISGHRSVSWYQQTPGQGLQFLFEYFSETQRNKGNFPGRFSGRQFSNSRSEMNVSTLELGDSALYLCASSTTGTGGNYGYTFGSGTRLTVV.

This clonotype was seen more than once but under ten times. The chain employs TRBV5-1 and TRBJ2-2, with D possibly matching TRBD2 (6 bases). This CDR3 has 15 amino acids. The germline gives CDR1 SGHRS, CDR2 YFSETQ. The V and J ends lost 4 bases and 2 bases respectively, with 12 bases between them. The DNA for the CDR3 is TGCGCCAGCAGCGCACCGGGACTTAACACCGGGGAGCTGTTTTTT. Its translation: CASSAPGLNTGELFF.

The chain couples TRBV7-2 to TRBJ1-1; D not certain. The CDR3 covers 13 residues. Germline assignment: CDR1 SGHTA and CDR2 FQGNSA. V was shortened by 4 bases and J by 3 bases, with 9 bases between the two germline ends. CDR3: CASSSVGYTEAFF. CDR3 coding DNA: TGTGCCAGCAGCTCAGTCGGATACACTGAAGCTTTCTTT.

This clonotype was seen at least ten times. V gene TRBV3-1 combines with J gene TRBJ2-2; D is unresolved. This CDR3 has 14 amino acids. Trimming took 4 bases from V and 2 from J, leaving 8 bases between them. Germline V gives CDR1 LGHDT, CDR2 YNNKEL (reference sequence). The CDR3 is CASSPQVNTGELFF. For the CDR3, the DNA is TGTGCCAGCAGCCCCCAGGTTAACACCGGGGAGCTGTTTTTT.

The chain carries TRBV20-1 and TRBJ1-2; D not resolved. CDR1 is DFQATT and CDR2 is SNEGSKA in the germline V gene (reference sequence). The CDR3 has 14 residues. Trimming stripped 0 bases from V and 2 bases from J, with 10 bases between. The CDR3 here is CSARDQSVNYGYTF. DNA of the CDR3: TGCAGTGCTAGAGATCAGTCAGTGAACTATGGCTACACCTTC.

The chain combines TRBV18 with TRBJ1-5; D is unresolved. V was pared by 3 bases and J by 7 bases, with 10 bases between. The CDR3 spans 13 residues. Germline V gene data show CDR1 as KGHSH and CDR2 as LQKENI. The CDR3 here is CASSPFNDQPQHF. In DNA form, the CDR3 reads TGTGCCAGCTCACCTTTTAACGACCAGCCCCAGCATTTT. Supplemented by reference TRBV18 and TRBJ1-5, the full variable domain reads NAGVMQNPRHLVRRRGQEARLRCSPMKGHSHVYWYRQLPEEGLKFMVYLQKENIIDESGMPKERFSAEFPKEGPSILRIQQVVRGDSAAYFCASSPFNDQPQHFGDGTRLSIL.

As DNA, the CDR3 is TGTGCCAGCAGCGCCCCGGGTGGGACTAGCGGGGGGCGGGAGCAGTTCTTC. It encodes CASSAPGGTSGGREQFF. The chain is built from TRBV9 and TRBJ2-1; 15 bases are a match to TRBD2. This CDR3 has 17 residues. V lost 3 bases and J lost 10; bases outside the gene matches: 11. Germline assignment: CDR1 SGDLS and CDR2 YYNGEE. Supplemented by reference TRBV9 and TRBJ2-1, the full variable domain reads DSGVTQTPKHLITATGQRVTLRCSPRSGDLSVYWYQQSLDQGLQFLIQYYNGEERAKGNILERFSAQQFPDLHSELNLSSLELGDSALYFCASSAPGGTSGGREQFFGPGTRLTVL.

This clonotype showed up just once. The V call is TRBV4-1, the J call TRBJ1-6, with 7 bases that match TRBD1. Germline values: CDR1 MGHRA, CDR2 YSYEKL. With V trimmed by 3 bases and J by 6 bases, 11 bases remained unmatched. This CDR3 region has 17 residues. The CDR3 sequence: CASSQELGQGVNSPLHF. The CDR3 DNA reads TGCGCCAGCAGCCAGGAACTAGGGCAGGGGGTTAATTCACCCCTCCACTTT.

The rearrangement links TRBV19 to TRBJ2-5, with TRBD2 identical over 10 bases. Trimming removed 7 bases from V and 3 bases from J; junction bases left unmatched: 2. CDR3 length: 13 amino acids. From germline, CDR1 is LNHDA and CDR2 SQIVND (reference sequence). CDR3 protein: CASTGLAEETQYF. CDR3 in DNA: TGTGCCAGTACCGGACTAGCGGAAGAGACCCAGTACTTC.

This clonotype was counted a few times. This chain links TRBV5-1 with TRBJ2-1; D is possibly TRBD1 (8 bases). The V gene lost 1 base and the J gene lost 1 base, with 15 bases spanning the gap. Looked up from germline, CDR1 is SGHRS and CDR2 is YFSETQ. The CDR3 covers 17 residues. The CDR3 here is CASSLTDRGLSYNEQFF. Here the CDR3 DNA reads TGCGCCAGCAGCTTGACTGACAGGGGACTATCCTACAATGAGCAGTTCTTC.

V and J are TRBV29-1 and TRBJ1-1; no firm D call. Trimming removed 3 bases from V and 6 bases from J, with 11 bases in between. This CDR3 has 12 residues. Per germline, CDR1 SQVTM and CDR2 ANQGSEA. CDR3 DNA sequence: TGCAGCGTTGAGTCGGAGGTTGCTGAAGCTTTCTTT. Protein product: CSVESEVAEAFF.

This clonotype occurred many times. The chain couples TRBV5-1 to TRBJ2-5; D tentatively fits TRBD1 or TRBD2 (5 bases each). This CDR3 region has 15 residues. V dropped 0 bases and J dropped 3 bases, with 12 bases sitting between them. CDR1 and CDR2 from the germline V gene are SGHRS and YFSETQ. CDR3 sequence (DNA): TGCGCCAGCAGCTTGGGCCGGGACGGTAAAGAGACCCAGTACTTC. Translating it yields CASSLGRDGKETQYF.

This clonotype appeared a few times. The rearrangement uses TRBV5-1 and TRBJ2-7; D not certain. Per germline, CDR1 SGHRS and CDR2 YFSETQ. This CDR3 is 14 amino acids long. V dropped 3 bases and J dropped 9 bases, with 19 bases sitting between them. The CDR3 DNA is TGCGCCAGCAGCTCAATCCTTAGTGGCAGAGCGCAGTACTTC. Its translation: CASSSILSGRAQYF. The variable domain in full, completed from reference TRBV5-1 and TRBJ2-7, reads KAGVTQTPRYLIKTRGQQVTLSCSPISGHRSVSWYQQTPGQGLQFLFEYFSETQRNKGNFPGRFSGRQFSNSRSEMNVSTLELGDSALYLCASSSILSGRAQYFGPGTRLTVT.

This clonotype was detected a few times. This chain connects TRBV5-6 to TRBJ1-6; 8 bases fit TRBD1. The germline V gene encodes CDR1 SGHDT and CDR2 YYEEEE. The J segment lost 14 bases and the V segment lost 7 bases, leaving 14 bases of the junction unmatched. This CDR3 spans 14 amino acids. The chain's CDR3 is CASVGQGGGGTLHF. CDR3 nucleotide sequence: TGTGCCAGCGTTGGACAGGGAGGAGGAGGCACCCTCCACTTT.

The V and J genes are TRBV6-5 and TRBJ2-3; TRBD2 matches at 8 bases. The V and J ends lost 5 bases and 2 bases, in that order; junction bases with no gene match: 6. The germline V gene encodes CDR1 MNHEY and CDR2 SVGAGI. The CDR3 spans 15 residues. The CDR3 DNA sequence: TGTGCCAGCAGTGCCGGGACTAGGCTCACAGATACGCAGTATTTT. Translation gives CASSAGTRLTDTQYF.

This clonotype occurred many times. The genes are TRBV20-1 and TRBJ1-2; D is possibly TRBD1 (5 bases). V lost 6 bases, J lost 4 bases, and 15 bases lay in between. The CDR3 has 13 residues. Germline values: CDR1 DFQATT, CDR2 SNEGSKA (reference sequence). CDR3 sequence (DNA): TGCAGTGCCACGGCGGGGCTCCTCTATGGCTACACCTTC. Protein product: CSATAGLLYGYTF.

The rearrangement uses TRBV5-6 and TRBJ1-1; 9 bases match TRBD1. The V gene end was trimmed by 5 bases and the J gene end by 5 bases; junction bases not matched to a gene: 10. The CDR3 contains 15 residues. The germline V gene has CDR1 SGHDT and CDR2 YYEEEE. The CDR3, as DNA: TGTGCCAGCAGTCCCTGGACAGGGGCGGGAACTGAAGCTTTCTTT. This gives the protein CASSPWTGAGTEAFF.

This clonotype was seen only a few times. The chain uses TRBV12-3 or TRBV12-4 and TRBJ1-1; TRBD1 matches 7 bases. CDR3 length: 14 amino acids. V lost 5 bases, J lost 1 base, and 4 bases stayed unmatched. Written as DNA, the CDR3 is TGTGCCAGCAGTCCGGGACAGTCGAACACTGAAGCTTTCTTT. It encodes CASSPGQSNTEAFF.